The 2 T cell receptor beta chains below were found in one sample sequenced in a study of blood T cell repertoires in COVID-19. Method: immunoSEQ multiplex PCR; TCRdb's copy keeps in-frame clones and lacks some. Altogether roughly 140,000 clones are present, 84% being singletons, with the ten largest covering roughly 3.7%. Sequencing was carried out using PBMCs or T cells enriched from blood (not recorded which). The source is a man between 45 and 60 years old in a cohort exposed to, infected with or recovered from COVID-19 (not recorded which).

V usage is TRBV14 and J usage is TRBJ2-1; 7 nucleotides align to TRBD2. Germline CDR1 SGHDN, CDR2 FVKESK. The CDR3 is made up of 14 amino acids. J gave up 9 bases and V 4 bases, and 9 bases lay outside the gene matches. CDR3 in DNA: TGTGCCAGCAGCCCTCCAGGGCTAGCGGTTGAGCAGTTCTTC. Protein sequence: CASSPPGLAVEQFF.

The chain has TRBV3-1 (or the pseudogene TRBV3-2) and TRBJ2-1; TRBD2 aligns across 14 bases. This CDR3 is 15 amino acids long. V lost 1 base and J lost 13; bases outside the gene matches: 6. Germline CDR1 is LGHDT and CDR2 is YNNKEL (reference sequence). The CDR3 spells CASSQGGTSGRFQFF. CDR3 coding DNA: TGTGCCAGCAGCCAAGGGGGGACTAGCGGGAGATTCCAGTTCTTC.